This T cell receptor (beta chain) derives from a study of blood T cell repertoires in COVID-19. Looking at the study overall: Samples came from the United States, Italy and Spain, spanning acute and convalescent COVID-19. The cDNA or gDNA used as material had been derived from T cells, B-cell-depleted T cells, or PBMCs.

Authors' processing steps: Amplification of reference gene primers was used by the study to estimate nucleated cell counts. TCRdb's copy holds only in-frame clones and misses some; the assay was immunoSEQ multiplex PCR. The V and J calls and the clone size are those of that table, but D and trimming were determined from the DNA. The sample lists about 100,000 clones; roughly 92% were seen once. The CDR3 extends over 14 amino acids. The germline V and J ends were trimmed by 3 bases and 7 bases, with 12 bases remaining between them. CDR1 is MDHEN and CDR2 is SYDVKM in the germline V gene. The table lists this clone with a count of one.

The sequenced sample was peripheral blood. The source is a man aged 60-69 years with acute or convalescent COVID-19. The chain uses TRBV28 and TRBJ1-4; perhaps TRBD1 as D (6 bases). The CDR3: CASSFNRVAEKLFF. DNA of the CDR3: TGTGCCAGCAGTTTTAACAGGGTTGCTGAAAAACTGTTTTTT.